The sequence of this T cell receptor beta chain was determined in a study of T cell repertoires in cytomegalovirus infection. The V end was cut by 3 bases, the J end by 7 bases, with 17 bases between. The germline V gene has CDR1 SGHRS and CDR2 YFSETQ. CDR3 length equals 15 residues. MiXCR was run by TCRdb on the reads, yielding one entry per CDR3 protein. Of approximately 1,000,000 distinct CDR3 sequences in the sample, roughly 30% were seen once. As for this clonotype: Its antigen is not known.

The chain couples TRBV5-1 to TRBJ2-1, with D possibly called TRBD1 or TRBD2 (5 bases each). The input for sequencing was cultured CD8+ T cells from PBMCs, taken from culture after CMV antigen stimulation. The clonotype originates from a human donor in good health (CMV status not recorded). Some clones in this sample may be carry-over from other donors' samples. The CDR3 bases are TGCGCCAGCAGCTGGGACGGATCTCGGGGTAATGAGCAGTTCTTC. This sequence encodes CASSWDGSRGNEQFF.